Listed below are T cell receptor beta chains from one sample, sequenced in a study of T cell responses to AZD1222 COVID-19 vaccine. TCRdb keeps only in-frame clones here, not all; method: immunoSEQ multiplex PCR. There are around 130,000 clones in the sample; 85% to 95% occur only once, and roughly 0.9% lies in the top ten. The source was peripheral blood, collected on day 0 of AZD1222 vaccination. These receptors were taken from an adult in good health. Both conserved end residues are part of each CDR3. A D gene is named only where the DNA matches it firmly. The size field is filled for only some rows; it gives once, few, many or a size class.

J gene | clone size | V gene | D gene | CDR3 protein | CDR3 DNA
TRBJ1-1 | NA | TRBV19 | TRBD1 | CASSMGQVNTEAFF | TGTGCCAGTAGTATGGGACAGGTGAACACTGAAGCTTTCTTT
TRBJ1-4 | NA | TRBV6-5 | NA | CASNRAAGGQEKLFF | TGTGCCAGCAACCGGGCGGCGGGGGGGCAGGAAAAACTGTTTTTT
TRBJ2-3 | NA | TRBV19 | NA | CASSISKVLADTQYF | TGTGCCAGTAGTATATCTAAGGTTCTGGCAGATACGCAGTATTTT
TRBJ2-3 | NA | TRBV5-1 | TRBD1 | CASRRGQGSDTQYF | TGCGCCAGCAGGCGGGGACAGGGTTCAGATACGCAGTATTTT
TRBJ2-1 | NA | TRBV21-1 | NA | CASSKTTGDEGEQFF | TGTGCCAGCAGCAAAACAACAGGAGATGAGGGTGAGCAGTTCTTC
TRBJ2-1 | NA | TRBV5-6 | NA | CASSLEHNEQFF | TGTGCCAGCAGCTTGGAGCACAATGAGCAGTTCTTC
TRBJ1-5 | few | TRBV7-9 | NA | CASSTTEMPQHF | TGTGCCAGCAGCACGACGGAAATGCCCCAGCATTTT
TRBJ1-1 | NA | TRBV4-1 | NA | CASSHETQVEAFF | TGCGCCAGCAGCCATGAAACTCAGGTTGAAGCTTTCTTT
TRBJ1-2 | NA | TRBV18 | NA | CASSPSQGAEGYTF | TGTGCCAGCTCACCCTCCCAAGGGGCGGAGGGCTACACCTTC
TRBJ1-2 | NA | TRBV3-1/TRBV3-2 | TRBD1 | CASSREGAGSYGYTF | TGTGCCAGCAGCCGAGAGGGGGCTGGGAGCTATGGCTACACCTTC
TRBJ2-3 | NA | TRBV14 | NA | CASSQWSWSSTDTQYF | TGTGCCAGCAGCCAATGGAGTTGGTCTAGCACAGATACGCAGTATTTT
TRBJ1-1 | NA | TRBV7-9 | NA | CASSPTRGEMTEAFF | TGTGCCAGCAGCCCCACTCGGGGCGAGATGACTGAAGCTTTCTTT
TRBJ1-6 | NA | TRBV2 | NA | CASSTGTSNSPLHF | TGTGCCAGCAGTACCGGGACCTCTAATTCACCCCTCCACTTT
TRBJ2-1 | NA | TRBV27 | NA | CASSLSRLGVEQFF | TGTGCCAGCAGTTTATCCAGACTAGGGGTTGAGCAGTTCTTC
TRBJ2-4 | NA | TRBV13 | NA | CASSLKGSGKNIQYF | TGTGCCAGCAGCTTAAAGGGTTCGGGCAAAAACATTCAGTACTTC
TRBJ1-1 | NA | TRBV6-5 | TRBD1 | CASSSRTGHYTEAFF | TGTGCCAGCAGTTCTAGGACAGGCCACTACACTGAAGCTTTCTTT
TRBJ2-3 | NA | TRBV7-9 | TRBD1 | CASSSTGQGRGNTQYF | TGTGCCAGCAGCTCTACCGGACAGGGGCGGGGAAATACGCAGTATTTT
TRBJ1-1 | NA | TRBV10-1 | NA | CASSGGRNTEAFF | TGCGCCAGCAGTGGGGGCCGAAACACTGAAGCTTTCTTT
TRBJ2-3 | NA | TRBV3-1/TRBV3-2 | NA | CASSQQGFTDTQYF | TGTGCCAGCAGCCAACAGGGCTTCACAGATACGCAGTATTTT
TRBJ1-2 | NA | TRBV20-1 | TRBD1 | CFTGTGYGYTF | TGCTTTACCGGGACAGGGTATGGCTACACCTTC
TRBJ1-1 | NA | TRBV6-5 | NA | CASSISGATEAFF | TGTGCCAGCAGTATCTCAGGGGCAACTGAAGCTTTCTTT
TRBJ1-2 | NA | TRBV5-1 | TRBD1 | CARRQGLKQEHGYTF | TGCGCCAGACGACAGGGGTTAAAACAGGAACATGGCTACACCTTC
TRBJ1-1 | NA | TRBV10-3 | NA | CAIKDVGYTEAFF | TGTGCCATCAAGGACGTCGGGTACACTGAAGCTTTCTTT
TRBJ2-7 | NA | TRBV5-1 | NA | CASSFRQGSYEQYF | TGCGCCAGCAGCTTCCGGCAGGGCTCCTACGAGCAGTACTTC
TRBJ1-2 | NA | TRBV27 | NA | CASSPGWANYGYTF | TGTGCCAGCAGTCCCGGGTGGGCTAACTATGGCTACACCTTC
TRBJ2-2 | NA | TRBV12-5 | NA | CASAALPNTGELFF | TGTGCTAGTGCGGCTCTTCCGAACACCGGGGAGCTGTTTTTT
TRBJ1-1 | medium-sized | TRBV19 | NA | CASSIDTGINTEAFF | TGTGCCAGTAGTATAGATACAGGGATCAACACTGAAGCTTTCTTT
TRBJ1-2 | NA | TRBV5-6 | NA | CASSFRVLGYTF | TGTGCCAGCAGCTTCCGGGTACTCGGCTACACCTTC
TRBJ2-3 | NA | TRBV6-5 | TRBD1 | CASSADRGSTDTQYF | TGTGCCAGCAGCGCAGACAGGGGGAGCACAGATACGCAGTATTTT
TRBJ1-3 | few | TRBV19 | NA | CASSTWTERNTIYF | TGTGCCAGTAGTACCTGGACGGAGCGAAACACCATATATTTT
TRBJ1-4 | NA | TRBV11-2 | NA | CASSLGGLNEKLFF | TGTGCCAGCAGCTTAGGGGGTCTTAATGAAAAACTGTTTTTT
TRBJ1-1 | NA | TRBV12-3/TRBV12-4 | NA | CASGRFLNTEAFF | TGTGCCAGCGGCAGATTCCTGAACACTGAAGCTTTCTTT
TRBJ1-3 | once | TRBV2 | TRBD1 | CASSIDRGAGNTIYF | TGTGCCAGCAGTATCGACAGGGGGGCTGGAAACACCATATATTTT
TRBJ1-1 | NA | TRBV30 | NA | CAWTDGARGTEAFF | TGTGCCTGGACTGATGGGGCGAGGGGCACTGAAGCTTTCTTT
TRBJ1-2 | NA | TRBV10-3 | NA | CAISELQLPYGYTF | TGTGCCATCAGTGAGCTACAGCTGCCGTATGGCTACACCTTC
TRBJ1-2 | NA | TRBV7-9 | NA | CASSLPLGGANYGYTF | TGTGCCAGCAGCTTACCTTTAGGGGGAGCTAACTATGGCTACACCTTC
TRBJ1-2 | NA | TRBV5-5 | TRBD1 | CASSFGQGASNYGYTF | TGTGCCAGCAGCTTCGGACAGGGGGCCTCTAACTATGGCTACACCTTC
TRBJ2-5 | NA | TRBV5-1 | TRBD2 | CASSSSSGGETQYF | TGCGCCAGCAGCTCATCCTCGGGGGGGGAGACCCAGTACTTC
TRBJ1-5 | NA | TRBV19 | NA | CASRWTPDSNQPQHF | TGTGCCAGTAGATGGACTCCTGATAGCAATCAGCCCCAGCATTTT
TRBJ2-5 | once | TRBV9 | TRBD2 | CASSVSGDVEETQYF | TGTGCCAGCAGCGTTAGCGGGGATGTGGAGGAGACCCAGTACTTC
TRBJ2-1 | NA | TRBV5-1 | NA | CASSLFSQGYNEQFF | TGCGCCAGCAGCTTGTTTAGTCAGGGTTACAATGAGCAGTTCTTC
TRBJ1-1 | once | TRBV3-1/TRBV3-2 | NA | CASSQLLQGANTEAFF | TGTGCCAGCAGCCAACTACTACAGGGAGCGAACACTGAAGCTTTCTTT
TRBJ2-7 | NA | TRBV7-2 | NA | CASSVQGAPREQYF | TGTGCCAGCAGCGTACAGGGCGCCCCGCGGGAGCAGTACTTC
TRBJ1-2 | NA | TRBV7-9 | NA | CASSHPRGDGYTF | TGTGCCAGCAGCCACCCGAGGGGCGATGGCTACACCTTC
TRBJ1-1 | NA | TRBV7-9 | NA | CASSLEKRWAGDTEAFF | TGTGCCAGCAGCTTAGAGAAGCGGTGGGCCGGCGACACTGAAGCTTTCTTT
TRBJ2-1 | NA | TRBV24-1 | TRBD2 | CATSDTSGGAGNEQFF | TGTGCCACCAGTGACACTAGCGGGGGGGCCGGGAATGAGCAGTTCTTC
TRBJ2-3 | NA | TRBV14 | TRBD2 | CASSHRPGTSGGLFGTDTQYF | TGTGCCAGCAGCCACCGTCCCGGGACTAGCGGGGGGCTTTTTGGCACAGATACGCAGTATTTT
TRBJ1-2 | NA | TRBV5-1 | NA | CASSLEPNYGYTF | TGCGCCAGCAGCTTGGAACCTAACTATGGCTACACCTTC
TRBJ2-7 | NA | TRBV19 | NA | CASSIVPGIYEQYF | TGTGCCAGTAGTATAGTCCCGGGCATCTACGAGCAGTACTTC
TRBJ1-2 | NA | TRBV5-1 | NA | CASSFQSGSYGYTF | TGCGCCAGCAGCTTTCAATCGGGGAGCTATGGCTACACCTTC
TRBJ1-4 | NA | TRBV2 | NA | CARSGVGRREKLFF | TGTGCCAGAAGTGGGGTTGGGCGACGCGAAAAACTGTTTTTT
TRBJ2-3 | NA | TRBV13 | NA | CASSLEVGQGSTDTQYF | TGTGCCAGCAGCTTAGAGGTCGGGCAGGGGAGCACAGATACGCAGTATTTT
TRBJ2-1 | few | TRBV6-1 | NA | CASSEGAGEAYNEQFF | TGTGCCAGCAGTGAGGGGGCGGGGGAGGCCTACAATGAGCAGTTCTTC
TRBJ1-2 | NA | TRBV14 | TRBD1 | CASSQVGTGGPYTF | TGTGCCAGCAGCCAAGTCGGGACAGGGGGTCCCTACACCTTC
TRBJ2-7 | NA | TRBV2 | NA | CAINLGVVYEQYF | TGTGCCATCAACTTGGGGGTGGTCTACGAGCAGTACTTC
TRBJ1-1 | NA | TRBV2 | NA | CASSAGQNTEAFF | TGTGCCAGCAGTGCGGGACAGAACACTGAAGCTTTCTTT